The sequence of this T cell receptor (beta chain) was determined in a study of blood T cell repertoires in COVID-19. V gave up 3 bases and J gave up 0 bases; unmatched junction bases: 8. Germline values: CDR1 SGHTA, CDR2 FQGNSA. The CDR3 length is 16 residues. In the authors' workflow: Reference gene primer amplification yielded estimated nucleated cell counts. Sequenced by immunoSEQ multiplex PCR; TCRdb stores in-frame clones only, minus some. D and trimming were read from the DNA, whereas the V and J calls and clone size are those reported in that table. The data hold about 150,000 clones, with roughly four fifths observed a single time. Before being deemed recovered, Cohort 3 donors had two negative PCRs, clearance, or symptom resolution.

The clonotype originates from a man aged 50-59 years who had recovered from COVID-19. The sequencing input was PBMCs or T cells enriched from blood (not recorded which). The chain is built from TRBV7-2 and TRBJ2-7; 7 bases match TRBD2. The CDR3 region has the DNA TGTGCCAGCAGCTTGGACGGCGGGGGTCTCTCCTACGAGCAGTACTTC. Its translation is CASSLDGGGLSYEQYF.